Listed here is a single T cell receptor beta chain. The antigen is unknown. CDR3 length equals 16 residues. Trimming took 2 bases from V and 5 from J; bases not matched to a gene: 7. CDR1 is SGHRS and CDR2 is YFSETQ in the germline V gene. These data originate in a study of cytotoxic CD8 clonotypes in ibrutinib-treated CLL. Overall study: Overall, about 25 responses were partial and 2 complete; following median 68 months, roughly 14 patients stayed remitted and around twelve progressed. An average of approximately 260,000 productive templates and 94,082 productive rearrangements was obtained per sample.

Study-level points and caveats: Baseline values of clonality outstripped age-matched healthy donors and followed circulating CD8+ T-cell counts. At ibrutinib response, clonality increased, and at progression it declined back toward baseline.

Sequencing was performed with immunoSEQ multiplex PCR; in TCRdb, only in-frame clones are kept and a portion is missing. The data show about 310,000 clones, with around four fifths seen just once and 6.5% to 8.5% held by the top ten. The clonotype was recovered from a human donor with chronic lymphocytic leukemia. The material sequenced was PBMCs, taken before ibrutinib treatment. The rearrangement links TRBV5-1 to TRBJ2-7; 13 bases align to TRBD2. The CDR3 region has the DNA TGCGCCAGCAGCTTAATGGGACTAGCGGGACCCGACGAGCAGTACTTC. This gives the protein CASSLMGLAGPDEQYF.